Sequencing of this T cell receptor (beta chain) was carried out in a study of shared clonotypes between healthy human individuals. Germline CDR1 and CDR2: SGHTA and FQGNSA. V was pared by 5 bases and J by 10 bases, with 9 bases of the junction left unmatched. CDR3 length equals 15 residues. TCRdb's copy holds only in-frame clones and misses some; the assay was immunoSEQ multiplex PCR. The sample records roughly 1,500,000 clones, 95% to 99% being singletons. Material: naive CD4+ T cells sorted from blood. Subset defined: CD45RA+ positively selected. The chain has TRBV7-2 and TRBJ2-1, with 12 bases lining up with TRBD2. The receptor was derived from a man aged 25 to 40 in good health. CDR3 loop: CASSETGLAGGEQFF. In DNA, the CDR3 is TGTGCCAGCAGCGAAACGGGACTAGCGGGCGGCGAGCAGTTCTTC.